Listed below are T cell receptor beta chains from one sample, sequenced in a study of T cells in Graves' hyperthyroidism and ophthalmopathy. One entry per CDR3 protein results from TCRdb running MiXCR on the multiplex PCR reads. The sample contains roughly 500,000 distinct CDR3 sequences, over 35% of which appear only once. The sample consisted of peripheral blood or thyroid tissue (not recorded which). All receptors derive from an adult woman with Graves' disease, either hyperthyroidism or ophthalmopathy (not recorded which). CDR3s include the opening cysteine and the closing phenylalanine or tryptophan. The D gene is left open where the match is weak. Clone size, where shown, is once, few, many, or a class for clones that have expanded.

CDR3 protein: CASSVSGYGTGIPYEQYF
CDR3 DNA: TGTGCCAGCAGCGTCTCCGGGTACGGGACAGGGATTCCCTACGAGCAGTACTTC
CDR3 length: 18
J gene: TRBJ2-7
clone size: -
V gene: TRBV7-9
D gene: TRBD1

CDR3 protein: CASSVDPSNTGELFF
CDR3 DNA: TGTGCCAGCAGCGTAGACCCCTCAAACACCGGGGAGCTGTTTTTT
CDR3 length: 15
J gene: TRBJ2-2
clone size: many
V gene: TRBV9
D gene: -

CDR3 protein: CASTPLYRSNYGYTF
CDR3 DNA: TGTGCCAGCACCCCCTTATACAGATCTAACTATGGCTACACCTTC
CDR3 length: 15
J gene: TRBJ1-2
clone size: -
V gene: TRBV7-8
D gene: -

CDR3 protein: CATSEPADRLGELFF
CDR3 DNA: TGTGCCACCAGTGAACCCGCTGACAGGCTCGGGGAGCTGTTTTTT
CDR3 length: 15
J gene: TRBJ2-2
clone size: many
V gene: TRBV24-1
D gene: -

CDR3 protein: CSVWTGANTEAFF
CDR3 DNA: TGCAGCGTGTGGACAGGGGCAAACACTGAAGCTTTCTTT
CDR3 length: 13
J gene: TRBJ1-1
clone size: -
V gene: TRBV29-1
D gene: TRBD1

CDR3 protein: CATSEGAATNYGYTF
CDR3 DNA: TGCGCCACCAGTGAGGGTGCAGCCACTAACTATGGCTACACCTTC
CDR3 length: 15
J gene: TRBJ1-2
clone size: -
V gene: TRBV10-2
D gene: -

CDR3 protein: CATSIGLAGGSEQYF
CDR3 DNA: TGTGCCACCAGCATTGGACTAGCGGGAGGTAGCGAGCAGTACTTC
CDR3 length: 15
J gene: TRBJ2-7
clone size: -
V gene: TRBV15
D gene: TRBD2

CDR3 protein: CAISSGPGTYEQYF
CDR3 DNA: TGTGCCATCAGTTCCGGACCTGGGACCTACGAGCAGTACTTC
CDR3 length: 14
J gene: TRBJ2-7
clone size: -
V gene: TRBV10-3
D gene: -

CDR3 protein: CSARATGRQETQYF
CDR3 DNA: TGCAGTGCTAGGGCTACAGGACGGCAAGAGACCCAGTACTTC
CDR3 length: 14
J gene: TRBJ2-5
clone size: -
V gene: TRBV20-1
D gene: -

CDR3 protein: CASRLAGGGETQYF
CDR3 DNA: TGTGCCAGCAGGCTAGCGGGAGGGGGAGAGACCCAGTACTTC
CDR3 length: 14
J gene: TRBJ2-5
clone size: -
V gene: TRBV25-1
D gene: TRBD2

CDR3 protein: CSHRTLKETQYF
CDR3 DNA: TGCAGTCACCGGACTCTCAAAGAGACCCAGTACTTC
CDR3 length: 12
J gene: TRBJ2-5
clone size: once
V gene: TRBV20-1
D gene: -

CDR3 protein: CSARASSGNTIYF
CDR3 DNA: TGCAGTGCTAGGGCCTCCTCTGGAAACACCATATATTTT
CDR3 length: 13
J gene: TRBJ1-3
clone size: -
V gene: TRBV20-1
D gene: -

CDR3 protein: CASRFGVGSSYNSPLHF
CDR3 DNA: TGTGCCAGCAGATTCGGTGTCGGCAGCTCCTATAATTCACCCCTCCACTTT
CDR3 length: 17
J gene: TRBJ1-6
clone size: -
V gene: TRBV25-1
D gene: -

CDR3 protein: CASSLNLMMEGNTIYF
CDR3 DNA: TGTGCCAGCAGCTTGAACCTCATGATGGAGGGAAACACCATATATTTT
CDR3 length: 16
J gene: TRBJ1-3
clone size: many
V gene: TRBV5-6
D gene: -

CDR3 protein: CAIRGTGGTNYGYTF
CDR3 DNA: TGTGCCATCAGGGGGACAGGGGGCACTAACTATGGCTACACCTTC
CDR3 length: 15
J gene: TRBJ1-2
clone size: -
V gene: TRBV10-3
D gene: TRBD1

CDR3 protein: CSVGTSGSRYEQYF
CDR3 DNA: TGCAGCGTTGGGACTAGCGGGAGTAGGTACGAGCAGTACTTC
CDR3 length: 14
J gene: TRBJ2-7
clone size: many
V gene: TRBV29-1
D gene: TRBD2

CDR3 protein: CASSPQPSGSYEQYF
CDR3 DNA: TGTGCCAGCAGCCCGCAGCCCAGCGGGTCATACGAGCAGTACTTC
CDR3 length: 15
J gene: TRBJ2-7
clone size: -
V gene: TRBV7-9
D gene: -

CDR3 protein: CASSLRFSSELLRGTGTEAFF
CDR3 DNA: TGTGCCAGCAGCTTACGGTTCTCGTCCGAACTCTTGAGGGGTACGGGTACTGAAGCTTTCTTT
CDR3 length: 21
J gene: TRBJ1-1
clone size: -
V gene: TRBV11-2
D gene: -

CDR3 protein: CASSLRLAWEQYF
CDR3 DNA: TGTGCCAGCAGCTTAAGACTAGCGTGGGAGCAGTACTTC
CDR3 length: 13
J gene: TRBJ2-7
clone size: many
V gene: TRBV7-2
D gene: TRBD2

CDR3 protein: CASSLGFQGARKNYGYTF
CDR3 DNA: TGTGCCAGCAGCTTAGGTTTTCAGGGGGCGAGAAAGAACTATGGCTACACCTTC
CDR3 length: 18
J gene: TRBJ1-2
clone size: -
V gene: TRBV7-9
D gene: TRBD1

CDR3 protein: CASSGFFGYTF
CDR3 DNA: TGTGCCAGCTCAGGATTCTTTGGCTACACCTTC
CDR3 length: 11
J gene: TRBJ1-2
clone size: many
V gene: TRBV2
D gene: -

CDR3 protein: CASSLERHAGGGYTF
CDR3 DNA: TGCGCCAGCAGCTTGGAACGGCACGCCGGAGGGGGCTACACCTTC
CDR3 length: 15
J gene: TRBJ1-2
clone size: few
V gene: TRBV5-1
D gene: -

CDR3 protein: CASSLGLANYGYTF
CDR3 DNA: TGTGCCAGCAGCTTAGGCTTAGCTAACTATGGCTACACCTTC
CDR3 length: 14
J gene: TRBJ1-2
clone size: many
V gene: TRBV7-2
D gene: -

CDR3 protein: CSASPGGRDSTEAFF
CDR3 DNA: TGCAGTGCTAGCCCAGGGGGCCGGGATAGCACTGAAGCTTTCTTT
CDR3 length: 15
J gene: TRBJ1-1
clone size: many
V gene: TRBV20-1
D gene: TRBD1